Following are 26 T cell receptor beta chains from one sample sequenced in a study of blood T cell repertoires in COVID-19. Here immunoSEQ multiplex PCR was the method, and the copy in TCRdb shows in-frame clones only, minus some. The data hold fewer than 250,000 clones, with 84% observed a single time. Sequenced sample: PBMCs or T cells enriched from blood (not recorded which). The receptors were gathered from a woman younger than 45 who had recovered from COVID-19.

The V and J genes are TRBV9 and TRBJ1-3, with D perhaps TRBD1 (6 bases). The germline gives CDR1 SGDLS, CDR2 YYNGEE. The CDR3 contains 16 residues. V was trimmed by 1 base and J by 2 bases, leaving 13 bases between them. The CDR3 DNA reads TGTGCCAGCAGCGTAACTTTAGACAGGACTGGAAACACCATATATTTT. Protein: CASSVTLDRTGNTIYF. The full variable domain, rest sourced from reference TRBV9 and TRBJ1-3, is DSGVTQTPKHLITATGQRVTLRCSPRSGDLSVYWYQQSLDQGLQFLIQYYNGEERAKGNILERFSAQQFPDLHSELNLSSLELGDSALYFCASSVTLDRTGNTIYFGEGSWLTVV.

V is TRBV5-5 and J is TRBJ1-5, with a weak D call TRBD1 (5 bases). The CDR3 extends over 15 amino acids. Looked up from germline, CDR1 is SGHKS and CDR2 is YYEKEE (reference sequence). Trimming pared 0 bases from V and 7 bases from J, leaving 14 bases between. The CDR3 nucleotides are TGTGCCAGCAGCTTGGATGGGGGGTTCCGGCAGCCCCAGCATTTT. It codes for CASSLDGGFRQPQHF.

The chain combines TRBV7-2 with TRBJ1-6, with TRBD1 identical over 9 bases. V lost 2 bases, J lost 9 bases, and 8 bases stayed unmatched. The CDR3 sequence is 16 residues long. The germline CDR1 and CDR2 sequences are SGHTA and FQGNSA. CDR3 amino acids: CASSLLGTGGSSPLHF. Written as DNA, the CDR3 is TGTGCCAGCAGCTTACTTGGTACAGGGGGCTCTTCACCCCTCCACTTT.

The V and J genes are TRBV3-1 (or the pseudogene TRBV3-2) and TRBJ2-7; D not resolved. The V end was cut by 0 bases, the J end by 4 bases, with 10 bases between. This CDR3 spans 14 amino acids. Germline-derived CDR1 and CDR2 are LGHDT and YNNKEL (reference sequence). CDR3 amino acids: CASSQDGPMYEQYF. The CDR3 DNA sequence: TGTGCCAGCAGCCAAGATGGGCCGATGTACGAGCAGTACTTC.

This chain joins TRBV28 and TRBJ1-1; D remains ambiguous. Per germline, CDR1 MDHEN and CDR2 SYDVKM. There are 14 residues in the CDR3. The ends were cut back, 7 bases at V and 5 bases at J, with 17 bases in the middle. The DNA of the CDR3 is TGTGCCAGCAATTTTTCAGGCCGGGAGACTGAAGCTTTCTTT. Protein product: CASNFSGRETEAFF.

The V and J genes are TRBV14 and TRBJ2-1; TRBD2 agrees at 7 bases. Germline values: CDR1 SGHDN, CDR2 FVKESK. The CDR3 extends over 15 amino acids. The junction had 15 bases not matched to a gene; V was cut back by 4 bases and J by 12 bases. CDR3 sequence reads: CASSPSGTTQRGQFF. The DNA for the CDR3 is TGTGCCAGCAGCCCATCCGGGACTACACAACGAGGGCAGTTCTTC.

This clone was recorded only once. V usage is TRBV25-1 and J usage is TRBJ1-5; D gene ambiguous. V lost 5 bases and J lost 0, with 5 bases in between. Germline V gene lookup returns CDR1 MGHDK and CDR2 SYGVNS. CDR3 size: 13 residues. In DNA, the CDR3 is TGTGCCAGCAGTTCCTATAGCAATCAGCCCCAGCATTTT. Its protein product is CASSSYSNQPQHF.

This chain uses TRBV7-9 with TRBJ1-1, with 8 bases fitting TRBD1. Germline loops: CDR1 SEHNR, CDR2 FQNEAQ (reference sequence). The CDR3 has 15 amino acids. V shed 5 bases and J 5 bases; nucleotides not matched to a gene: 10. The CDR3 DNA is TGTGCCAGCAGCCTAGGAGGACAGGGCAGTACTGAAGCTTTCTTT. This codes for CASSLGGQGSTEAFF.

V is TRBV5-8 and J is TRBJ1-1; 9 bases are shared with TRBD1. V lost 8 bases to trimming and J lost 0 bases; unmatched junction nucleotides: 11. Germline V gene lookup returns CDR1 SGHTS and CDR2 YDEGEE. CDR3 size: 16 residues. The CDR3 DNA reads as TGTGCCAGTGAAGCCGGGACAGGGCCCATGAACACTGAAGCTTTCTTT. The encoded protein is CASEAGTGPMNTEAFF. Together with reference TRBV5-8 and TRBJ1-1, the CDR3 gives the full variable domain: EAGVTQSPTHLIKTRGQQATLRCSPISGHTSVYWYQQALGLGLQFLLWYDEGEERNRGNFPPRFSGRQFPNYSSELNVNALELEDSALYLCASEAGTGPMNTEAFFGQGTRLTVV.

This clone appeared a few times. This chain links TRBV21-1 with TRBJ2-2; the table assigns TRBD1, which was not confirmed against the DNA. TRBV21-1 is termed a pseudogene. This CDR3 has 20 residues. The CDR3 region has the DNA TGTGCCAGCAGCAAGGGACCATACCAAGGGAATAAGGGGGACACCGGGGAGCTGTTTTTT. Its translation: CASSKGPYQGNKGDTGELFF.

In DNA, the CDR3 is TGCGCCAGCAGTGAAGTCGGGGATAGCAATCAGCCCCAGCATTTT. Translating gives CASSEVGDSNQPQHF. The rearrangement joins TRBV10-2 to TRBJ1-5; D is unresolved. This CDR3 has 15 amino acids. Germline-derived CDR1 and CDR2 are WSHSY and SAAADI. Deletions cut 3 bases from V and 0 bases from J, with 9 bases between.

The chain is built from TRBV12-3 or TRBV12-4 and TRBJ2-7; D might be TRBD1 (7 bases). This CDR3 contains 13 residues. V dropped 3 bases and J dropped 4 bases, with 10 bases sitting between them. As DNA, the CDR3 is TGTGCCAGCAGTTTGCAGGGGGGATACGAGCAGTACGTC. This gives the protein CASSLQGGYEQYV.

This clone was recorded many times. This chain connects TRBV19 to TRBJ1-5, with TRBD1 matching over 9 bases. Germline assignment: CDR1 LNHDA and CDR2 SQIVND (reference sequence). With 6 bases clipped from V and 4 bases from J, the junction kept 10 bases outside the gene matches. The CDR3 spans 16 residues. CDR3: CASRPSGQGNNQPQHF. DNA of the CDR3: TGTGCCAGTAGGCCCTCTGGACAGGGGAATAATCAGCCCCAGCATTTT.

About this clone: This may arise from a read error, as a much more abundant clone is one base away. This chain links TRBV2 with TRBJ2-7; 13 nucleotides line up with TRBD2. The germline gives CDR1 SNHLY, CDR2 FYNNEI. The length of the CDR3 is 14 residues. V shed 6 bases and J 2 bases; nucleotides not matched to a gene: 1. The CDR3, as DNA: TGTGCCAGCAGCGGGACTAGCGGGACCTACGAGCAGTACTTC. This codes for CASSGTSGTYEQYF.

V is TRBV5-5 and J is TRBJ1-1; tentative D call: TRBD1 (5 bases). V was shortened by 5 bases and J by 0 bases, with 11 bases between the two germline ends. Germline-derived CDR1 and CDR2 are SGHKS and YYEKEE (reference sequence). CDR3 length: 14 residues. CDR3 bases: TGTGCCAGCAGACATTGGACACTGAACACTGAAGCTTTCTTT. This encodes CASRHWTLNTEAFF.

The chain joins TRBV2 to TRBJ1-1; TRBD1 matches at 10 bases. The V and J ends lost 10 bases and 5 bases, in that order; junction bases with no gene match: 10. This CDR3 contains 14 residues. Germline V lookup: CDR1 SNHLY, CDR2 FYNNEI. For the CDR3, the DNA is TGTGCCACCACTGACAGGGGGCGGGAAACTGAAGCTTTCTTT. Protein product: CATTDRGRETEAFF.

CDR3 in amino acids: CASSFLTLAGSPGFF. CDR3 in DNA: TGTGCCAGCAGCTTCCTGACTCTAGCGGGATCACCGGGGTTCTTC. The V call is TRBV7-9, the J call TRBJ2-1; TRBD2 matches at 9 bases. The CDR3 is made up of 15 amino acids. CDR1 and CDR2 from the germline V gene are SEHNR and FQNEAQ (reference sequence). The trim removed 3 bases at V and 15 bases at J, leaving 15 bases unmatched.

This chain links TRBV2 with TRBJ2-3; 7 bases line up with TRBD2. Losses at the gene ends were 4 bases for V and 5 bases for J; bases not matched to a gene: 6. The CDR3 sequence is 14 residues long. Germline CDR1 and CDR2: SNHLY and FYNNEI. The chain's CDR3 is CASSAGTTRDTQYF. CDR3 nucleotide sequence: TGTGCCAGCAGTGCCGGGACTACCAGAGATACGCAGTATTTT.

The gene calls are TRBV27 and TRBJ1-2; D unclear. The CDR3 is made up of 13 amino acids. Germline V gene lookup returns CDR1 MNHEY and CDR2 SMNVEV (reference sequence). Trimming cost V 0 bases and J 10 bases, with 12 bases left between them. The CDR3 DNA sequence: TGTGCCAGCAGTTTATCAATAGGACTGCCCTACACCTTC. This translates into CASSLSIGLPYTF.

The CDR3 DNA follows: TGCGCCAGCAGCCAAGGACTAGCGGGACCTCAAGAGACCCAGTACTTC. It specifies CASSQGLAGPQETQYF. The rearrangement joins TRBV5-1 to TRBJ2-5, with TRBD2 matching 12 bases. V lost 4 bases and J lost 2; bases outside the gene matches: 6. Germline loops: CDR1 SGHRS, CDR2 YFSETQ. This CDR3 is 16 amino acids long.

The chain uses TRBV30 and TRBJ1-2; 7 nucleotides line up with TRBD1. The germline gives CDR1 GTSNPN, CDR2 SVGIG (reference sequence). This CDR3 has 13 residues. Trimming took 3 bases from V and 2 from J; bases not matched to a gene: 3. The CDR3 loop is CAWSIRGNYGYTF. The CDR3, as DNA: TGTGCCTGGAGCATCAGGGGGAACTATGGCTACACCTTC. The entire variable domain, with the rest obtained from reference TRBV30 and TRBJ1-2, is as follows: SQTIHQWPATLVQPVGSPLSLECTVEGTSNPNLYWYRQAAGRGLQLLFYSVGIGQISSEVPQNLSASRPQDRQFILSSKKLLLSDSGFYLCAWSIRGNYGYTFGSGTRLTVV.

This chain uses TRBV19 with TRBJ1-2; D is undetermined. The CDR3 length is 14 residues. Germline CDR1 is LNHDA and CDR2 is SQIVND (reference sequence). Trimming stripped 2 bases from V and 0 bases from J, with 7 bases between. The CDR3 is CASSIFGANYGYTF. Here the CDR3 DNA reads TGTGCCAGTAGTATATTCGGGGCTAACTATGGCTACACCTTC.

J is TRBJ2-7 and V is TRBV21-1; the D call of TRBD1 is as the table states it, not checked on the DNA. TRBV21-1 is a documented pseudogene. The CDR3 has 16 residues. The CDR3 DNA sequence: TGTGCCAGCAGCAACGGACAGGGAGGAGCATCCTACGAGCAGTACGTC. Its translation: CASSNGQGGASYEQYV.

This clone was seen ten or more times. This sequence joins TRBV5-1 and TRBJ2-2, with TRBD2 matching over 7 bases. Germline V gives CDR1 SGHRS, CDR2 YFSETQ. This CDR3 has 15 amino acids. Trimming at V came to 2 bases and at J to 3 bases, leaving 4 bases not matched to a gene. The CDR3 bases are TGCGCCAGCAGCTTTGGCCTAGCGGACACCGGGGAGCTGTTTTTT. This encodes CASSFGLADTGELFF.

This chain joins TRBV6-5 and TRBJ1-6, with 11 bases lining up with TRBD1. The germline V gene has CDR1 MNHEY and CDR2 SVGAGI. After removal of 5 bases from V and 9 bases from J, the junction contained 3 bases not matched to a gene. This CDR3 has 14 residues. The CDR3 nucleotides are TGTGCCAGCAGTCGGGGGACAGGGGGTTCACCCCTCCACTTT. This sequence encodes CASSRGTGGSPLHF.

This CDR3 reads CASRLRDRGHGNEQFF. As DNA, the CDR3 is TGTGCCAGCAGGTTAAGGGACAGGGGGCATGGCAATGAGCAGTTCTTC. This chain joins TRBV27 and TRBJ2-1, with TRBD1 matching 12 bases. With V trimmed by 6 bases and J by 6 bases, 9 bases remained unmatched. Germline V gene sequence: CDR1 MNHEY, CDR2 SMNVEV (reference sequence). This CDR3 is built from 16 residues.